This T cell receptor (beta chain) is drawn from a study of shared clonotypes between healthy human individuals. TCRdb's table, derived via immunoSEQ multiplex PCR, lists solely in-frame clones and lacks some. This repertoire shows roughly 2.5 million clones, roughly nine tenths found once; its top ten account for over 0.12%. This CDR3 spans 15 amino acids. V lost 4 bases and J lost 1; bases outside the gene matches: 4. The germline V gene encodes CDR1 SGHNT and CDR2 YYREEE (reference sequence). A remark on this clone: Different DNA sequences within this sample yield the same CDR3.

The V call is TRBV5-4, the J call TRBJ1-3; 8 bases are a match to TRBD1. The receptor comes from a man aged 18 to 30 in good health. The sequencing sample was made of naive CD4+ T cells sorted from blood. Indicated subset: CD45RA+ positively selected. In nucleotides, the CDR3 is TGTGCCAGCAGCCTTGACAGGGGTTCTGGAAACACCATATATTTT. This translates into CASSLDRGSGNTIYF.